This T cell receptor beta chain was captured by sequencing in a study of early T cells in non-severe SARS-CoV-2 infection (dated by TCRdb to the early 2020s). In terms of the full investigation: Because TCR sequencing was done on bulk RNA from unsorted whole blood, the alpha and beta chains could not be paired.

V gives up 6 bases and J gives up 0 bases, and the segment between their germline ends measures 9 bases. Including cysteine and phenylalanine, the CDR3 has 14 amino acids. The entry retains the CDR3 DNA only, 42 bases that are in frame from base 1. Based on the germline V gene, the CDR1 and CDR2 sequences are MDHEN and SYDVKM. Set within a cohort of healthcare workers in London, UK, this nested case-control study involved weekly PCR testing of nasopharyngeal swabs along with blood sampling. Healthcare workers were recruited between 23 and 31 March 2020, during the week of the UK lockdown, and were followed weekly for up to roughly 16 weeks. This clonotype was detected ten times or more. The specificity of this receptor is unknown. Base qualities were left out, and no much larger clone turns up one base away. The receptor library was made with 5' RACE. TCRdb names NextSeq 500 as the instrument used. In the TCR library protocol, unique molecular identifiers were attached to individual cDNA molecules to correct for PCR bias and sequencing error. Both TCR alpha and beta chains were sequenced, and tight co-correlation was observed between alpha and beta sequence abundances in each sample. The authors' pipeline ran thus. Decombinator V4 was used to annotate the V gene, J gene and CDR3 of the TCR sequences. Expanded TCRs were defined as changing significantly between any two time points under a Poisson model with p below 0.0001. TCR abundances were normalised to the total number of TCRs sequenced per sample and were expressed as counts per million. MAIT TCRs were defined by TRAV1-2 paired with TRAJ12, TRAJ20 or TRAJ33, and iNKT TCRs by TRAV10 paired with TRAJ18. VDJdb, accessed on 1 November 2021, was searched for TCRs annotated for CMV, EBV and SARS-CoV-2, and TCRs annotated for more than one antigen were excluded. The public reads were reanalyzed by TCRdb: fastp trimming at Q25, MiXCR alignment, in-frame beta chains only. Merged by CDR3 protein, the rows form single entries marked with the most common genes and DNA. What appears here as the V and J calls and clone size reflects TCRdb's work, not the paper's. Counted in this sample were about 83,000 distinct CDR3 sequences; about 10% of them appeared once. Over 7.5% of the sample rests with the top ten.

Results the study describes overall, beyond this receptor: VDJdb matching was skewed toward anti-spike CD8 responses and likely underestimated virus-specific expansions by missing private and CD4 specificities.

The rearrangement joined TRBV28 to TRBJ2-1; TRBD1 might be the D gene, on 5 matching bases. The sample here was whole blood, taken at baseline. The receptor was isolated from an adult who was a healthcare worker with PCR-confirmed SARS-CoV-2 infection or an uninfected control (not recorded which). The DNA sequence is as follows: TGTGCCAGCAGGAACAGGCCCTCCTACAATGAGCAGTTCTTC. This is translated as CASRNRPSYNEQFF.